A selection of T cell receptor beta chains follows, all from one sample in a study of memory CD4+ T cells and cytomegalovirus serostatus. Profiled with immunoSEQ multiplex PCR; TCRdb holds only in-frame clones, not every one. The sample lists 40,000 to 55,000 clones, roughly four fifths occurring once. The sequencing input was memory CD4+ T cells from blood. Receptors originate from an adult in good health and CMV-seropositive. The conserved cysteine and the conserved F or W are not part of the CDR3 here. The order of the fields is V gene, J gene, CDR3 protein.

TRBV6-5	TRBJ1-1	ASSYSRTGHEAF
TRBV7-2	TRBJ1-6	ASSFFNSPLH
TRBV4-1	TRBJ2-7	ASSQDLWDGTGAYEQY
TRBV2	TRBJ2-2	ASRATSGGSGELF
TRBV10-3	TRBJ2-1	AISPGGNEQF
TRBV10-2	TRBJ2-7	ASSESLGRGGEQY
TRBV5-1	TRBJ2-7	ASNPSGVKDYEQY
TRBV11-1	TRBJ1-1	ASSFTGGNTEAF
TRBV6-6	TRBJ1-1	ASSLVQGPEAF
TRBV5-6	TRBJ1-2	ASRPGQRRYGYT
TRBV7-4	TRBJ1-6	ASIAYIGFRQKYNSPLH
TRBV7-2	TRBJ2-5	ASSSRQGAGETQY
TRBV29-1	TRBJ2-3	SVRLAGFTDTQY
TRBV19	TRBJ1-6	ASSIGQGGSPLH
TRBV13	TRBJ1-6	ASSSGQGGSYNSPLH
TRBV6-6	TRBJ2-2	ATISGTNTGELF
TRBV5-6	TRBJ2-5	ASSQEVQETQY
TRBV29-1	TRBJ2-2	SVLGPNTGELF
TRBV6-6	TRBJ2-7	ASSPVGGRVYEQY
TRBV15	TRBJ1-2	ATSREGVQGADGYT
TRBV18	TRBJ2-7	ASSPLDRDSYEQY
TRBV14	TRBJ1-4	ASSQDWDGQGNEKLF
TRBV5-6	TRBJ1-6	ASSFWLTGSYNSPLH
TRBV7-8	TRBJ2-5	ASSPSGATETQY
TRBV28	TRBJ1-4	ASRETGQEKLF
TRBV2	TRBJ1-4	ASEGGRNEKLF
TRBV29-1	TRBJ1-2	SVDRVTNYGYT
TRBV5-1	TRBJ2-5	ASSWTLTGGAETQY
TRBV7-7	TRBJ1-4	ASSLGVATNEKLF
TRBV18	TRBJ2-3	ASSPGTSGGGADTQY
TRBV5-1	TRBJ2-3	ASSPGTGQDTQY
TRBV19	TRBJ1-2	ASSITGGADYGYT
TRBV28	TRBJ2-7	ASSSVLNRVAYEQY
TRBV25-1	TRBJ1-5	ASSETGTRGNQPQH